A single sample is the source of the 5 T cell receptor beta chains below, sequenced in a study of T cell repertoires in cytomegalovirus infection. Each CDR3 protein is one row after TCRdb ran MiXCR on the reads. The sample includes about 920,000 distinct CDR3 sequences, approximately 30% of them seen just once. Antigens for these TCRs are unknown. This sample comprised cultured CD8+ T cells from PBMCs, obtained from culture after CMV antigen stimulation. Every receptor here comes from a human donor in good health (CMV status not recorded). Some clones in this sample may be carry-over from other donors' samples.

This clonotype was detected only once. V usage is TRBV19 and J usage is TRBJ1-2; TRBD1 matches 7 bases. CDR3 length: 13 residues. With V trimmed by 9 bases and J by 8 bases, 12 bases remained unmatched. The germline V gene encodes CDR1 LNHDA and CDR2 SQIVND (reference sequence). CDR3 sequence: CASPPDREWGYTF. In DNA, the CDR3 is TGTGCCAGCCCCCCCGACAGGGAATGGGGCTACACCTTC.

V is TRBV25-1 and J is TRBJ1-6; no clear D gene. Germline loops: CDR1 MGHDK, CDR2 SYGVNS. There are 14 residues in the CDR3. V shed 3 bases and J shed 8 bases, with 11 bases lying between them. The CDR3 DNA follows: TGTGCCAGCAGTGACCTGGGTCTTCATTCACCCCTCCACTTT. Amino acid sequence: CASSDLGLHSPLHF.

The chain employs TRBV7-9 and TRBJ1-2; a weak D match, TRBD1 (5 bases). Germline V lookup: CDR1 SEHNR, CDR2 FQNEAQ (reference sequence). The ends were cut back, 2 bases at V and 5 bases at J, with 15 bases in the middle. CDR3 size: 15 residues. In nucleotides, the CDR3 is TGTGCCAGCAGCTTAATGGCAGGGCCAGTATATGGCTACACCTTC. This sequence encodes CASSLMAGPVYGYTF.

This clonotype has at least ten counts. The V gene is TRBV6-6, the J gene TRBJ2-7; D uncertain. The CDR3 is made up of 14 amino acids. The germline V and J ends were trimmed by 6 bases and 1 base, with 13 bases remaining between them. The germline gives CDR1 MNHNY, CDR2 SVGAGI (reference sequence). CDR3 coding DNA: TGTGCCAGCAGCCCCGTAGGGCCTTCCTACGAGCAGTACGTC. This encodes CASSPVGPSYEQYV.

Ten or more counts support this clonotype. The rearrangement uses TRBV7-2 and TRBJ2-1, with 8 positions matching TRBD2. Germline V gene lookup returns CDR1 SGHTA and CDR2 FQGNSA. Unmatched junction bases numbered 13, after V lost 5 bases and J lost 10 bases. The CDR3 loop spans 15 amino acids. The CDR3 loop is CASSPIRGGQHEQFF. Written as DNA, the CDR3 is TGTGCCAGCAGCCCAATCCGGGGGGGACAACACGAGCAGTTCTTC.